This T cell receptor beta chain is drawn from a study of T cell clones after liver transplantation. The ends were cut back, 6 bases at V and 2 bases at J, with 22 bases in the middle. Germline V CDR1 and CDR2: MDHEN, SYDVKM. The CDR3 is 17 amino acids. Sequencing used immunoSEQ multiplex PCR; TCRdb keeps in-frame clones, though not all of them. The repertoire holds about 78,000 clones, 80% seen once, with about 0.63% in the top ten. The TCR comes from a human donor who received a liver transplant. The rearrangement links TRBV28 to TRBJ1-2; D call uncertain. Sample: CD4+ T cells from blood, taken before liver transplant. The CDR3 loop is CASSTAEERYLNYGYTF. In DNA form, the CDR3 reads TGTGCCAGCAGCACAGCGGAGGAGAGATACTTAAACTATGGCTACACCTTC.